One sample yielded the 14 T cell receptor beta chains listed below, sequenced in a study of beta chain features in type 1 diabetes. Investigators reverse transcribed all isolated RNA, so they sequenced expressed TCRB transcripts. Profiled with immunoSEQ multiplex PCR; TCRdb holds only in-frame clones, not every one. Of around 200,000 clones listed, roughly an eighth are singletons. Sequences were obtained from central memory CD4+ T cells from blood. These receptors were collected from a woman aged 18-35 years in good health.

This clone came up a few times. This chain connects TRBV5-6 to TRBJ1-2; 8 positions agree with TRBD1. The V and J ends lost 5 bases and 7 bases, in that order; junction bases with no gene match: 4. The length of the CDR3 is 12 residues. CDR1 and CDR2 (germline): SGHDT, YYEEEE. The CDR3 loop reads CASRPGGAGYTF. DNA of the CDR3: TGTGCCAGCAGGCCAGGGGGCGCTGGCTACACCTTC.

The gene calls are TRBV7-2 and TRBJ2-5; D is undetermined. Germline V lookup: CDR1 SGHTA, CDR2 FQGNSA. Trimming removed 1 base from V and 4 bases from J, with 7 bases in between. This CDR3 region has 13 residues. The CDR3 loop reads CASSLDLRETQYF. The CDR3 coding sequence is TGTGCCAGCAGCTTAGACCTTAGAGAGACCCAGTACTTC.

Only a few counts were recorded for this clone. The chain uses TRBV5-6 and TRBJ1-5; D call uncertain. Trimming left V 2 bases short and J 2 bases short, with 11 bases between. CDR1 is SGHDT and CDR2 is YYEEEE in the germline V gene. The CDR3 contains 15 residues. The CDR3 DNA is TGTGCCAGCAGCTTACGGGAGGCGCGCAATCAGCCCCAGCATTTT. Translating gives CASSLREARNQPQHF.

The rearrangement uses TRBV28 and TRBJ2-1; D not certain. Germline-derived CDR1 and CDR2 are MDHEN and SYDVKM. V was pared by 2 bases and J by 3 bases, with 11 bases between. The CDR3 runs 15 residues. In DNA form, the CDR3 reads TGTGCCAGCAGTTTACAACGGCGGAACTACAATGAGCAGTTCTTC. Translated, it gives CASSLQRRNYNEQFF.

The chain employs TRBV28 and TRBJ2-7, with 10 bases aligning to TRBD2. CDR3 size: 18 residues. Germline V gives CDR1 MDHEN, CDR2 SYDVKM. Germline trimming cut 4 bases from V and 9 bases from J; bases unmatched to any gene: 21. CDR3 nucleotide sequence: TGTGCCAGCAGTTCGACGGGACTAGCGACAGCCATGCTACGGTGGCAGTACTTC. Translated: CASSSTGLATAMLRWQYF.

This clone was seen a handful of times. The chain recombines TRBV28 with TRBJ1-2; the match to TRBD1 covers 7 bases. The J segment lost 8 bases and the V segment lost 4 bases, leaving 10 bases of the junction unmatched. Germline V gene data show CDR1 as MDHEN and CDR2 as SYDVKM. This CDR3 region has 14 residues. CDR3 in amino acids: CASSSGGGGGGYTF. In DNA, the CDR3 is TGTGCCAGCAGTTCCGGTGGAGGGGGCGGGGGCTACACCTTC.

This clone was observed a handful of times. This chain connects TRBV4-2 to TRBJ2-7, with TRBD2 matching 8 bases. This CDR3 is 16 amino acids long. V lost 0 bases and J lost 3; bases outside the gene matches: 7. Germline V gene sequence: CDR1 LGHNA, CDR2 YNFKEQ. This CDR3 reads CASSQEGGSGSYEQYF. In nucleotides, the CDR3 is TGTGCCAGCAGCCAAGAGGGGGGAAGCGGGAGCTACGAGCAGTACTTC.

The gene calls are TRBV4-2 and TRBJ2-7, with TRBD2 matching over 9 bases. Unmatched junction bases numbered 5, after V lost 4 bases and J lost 4 bases. The CDR3 is made up of 14 amino acids. Germline CDR1 and CDR2: LGHNA and YNFKEQ. The CDR3 loop reads CASSPIAGDYEQYF. CDR3 DNA: TGTGCCAGCAGCCCGATAGCGGGGGATTACGAGCAGTACTTC.

The J gene is TRBJ2-7, the V gene TRBV18; 12 bases match TRBD2. J lost 5 bases, V lost 6 bases, and 8 bases had no gene match. The CDR3 runs to 15 residues. Germline assignment: CDR1 KGHSH and CDR2 LQKENI. CDR3 sequence (DNA): TGTGCCAGCTCCCCGACTAGCGGGAGATCTGACGAGCAGTACTTC. This encodes CASSPTSGRSDEQYF.

This clone was picked up many times. CDR3 in amino acids: CASSSIGQGDSYEQYF. DNA for the CDR3: TGTGCCAGCAGCTCGATCGGACAGGGAGATTCCTACGAGCAGTACTTC. The chain combines TRBV7-2 with TRBJ2-7; 8 bases line up with TRBD1. V lost 4 bases and J lost 1; bases outside the gene matches: 9. CDR1 and CDR2 (germline): SGHTA, FQGNSA. This CDR3 spans 16 amino acids.

This clone was seen only a few times. V and J are TRBV28 and TRBJ2-5, with 9 bases aligning to TRBD1. The CDR3 is made up of 18 amino acids. J was trimmed by 3 bases and V by 5 bases; bases with no gene match: 16. Germline loops: CDR1 MDHEN, CDR2 SYDVKM. DNA for the CDR3: TGTGCCAGCAGTAAACTCCGATTTACCGGGACAGGGAAAGAGACCCAGTACTTC. Amino acids: CASSKLRFTGTGKETQYF.

CDR3 DNA: TGTGCCAGCAGCGTAGCCAGGAACTATGGCTACACCTTC. Amino acid sequence: CASSVARNYGYTF. This sequence joins TRBV9 and TRBJ1-2; D gene unclear. The germline V gene encodes CDR1 SGDLS and CDR2 YYNGEE. Between the trimmed V and J ends, which lost 0 bases and 2 bases, there was a span of 5 bases. The CDR3 is made up of 13 amino acids.

The chain recombines TRBV28 with TRBJ2-1, with a possible D match to TRBD2 (6 bases). Germline lookup yields CDR1 MDHEN and CDR2 SYDVKM. V was trimmed by 7 bases and J by 6 bases, leaving 19 bases between them. The CDR3 covers 15 residues. CDR3 sequence reads: CASTNSGPKSNEQFF. The CDR3 bases are TGTGCCAGCACAAATAGCGGCCCTAAGAGCAATGAGCAGTTCTTC.

The CDR3 sequence is CASSQGGQAGFYEQYF. CDR3 DNA sequence: TGCGCCAGCAGCCAAGGCGGACAGGCGGGGTTCTACGAGCAGTACTTC. The chain has TRBV4-1 and TRBJ2-7; possibly TRBD1 for D (7 bases). The CDR3 runs 16 residues. Trimming pared 1 base from V and 3 bases from J, leaving 16 bases between. Looked up from germline, CDR1 is MGHRA and CDR2 is YSYEKL.